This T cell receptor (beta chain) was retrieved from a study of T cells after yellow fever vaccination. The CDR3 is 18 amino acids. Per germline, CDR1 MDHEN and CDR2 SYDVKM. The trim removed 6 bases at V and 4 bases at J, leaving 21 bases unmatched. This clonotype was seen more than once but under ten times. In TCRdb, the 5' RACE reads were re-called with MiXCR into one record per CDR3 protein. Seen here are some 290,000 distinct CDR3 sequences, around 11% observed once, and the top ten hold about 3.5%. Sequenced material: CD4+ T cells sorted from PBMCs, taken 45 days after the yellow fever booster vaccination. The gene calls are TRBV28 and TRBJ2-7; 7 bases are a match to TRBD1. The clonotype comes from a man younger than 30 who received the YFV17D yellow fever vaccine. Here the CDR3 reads CASSGGQERIWNQYEQYV. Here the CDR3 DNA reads TGTGCCAGCAGCGGCGGACAGGAGCGGATATGGAACCAATACGAGCAGTACGTC.